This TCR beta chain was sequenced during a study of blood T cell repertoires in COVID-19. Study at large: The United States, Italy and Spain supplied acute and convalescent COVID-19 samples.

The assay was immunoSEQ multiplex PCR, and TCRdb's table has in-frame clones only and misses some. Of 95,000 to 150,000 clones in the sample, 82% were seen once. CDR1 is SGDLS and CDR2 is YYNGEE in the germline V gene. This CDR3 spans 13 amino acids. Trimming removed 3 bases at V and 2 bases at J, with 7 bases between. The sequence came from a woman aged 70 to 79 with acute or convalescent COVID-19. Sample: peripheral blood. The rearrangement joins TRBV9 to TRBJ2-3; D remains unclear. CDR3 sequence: CASSGSLTDTQYF. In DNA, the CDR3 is TGTGCCAGCAGCGGAAGCCTCACAGATACGCAGTATTTT.